A single sample gave rise to the 31 T cell receptor beta chains below, sequenced in a study of shared clonotypes between healthy human individuals. TCRdb's copy holds only in-frame clones and misses some; the assay was immunoSEQ multiplex PCR. The profile shows 2 million to 3 million clones, more than 80% of them singletons. What was sequenced was naive CD4+ T cells sorted from blood. Indicated subset: CD45RA+ positively selected. These TCRs come from a man between 18 and 29 years old in good health.

The count of this clone is one. The chain links TRBV28 to TRBJ1-1; no reliable D call. Germline assignment: CDR1 MDHEN and CDR2 SYDVKM. V was trimmed by 8 bases and J by 1 base, leaving 8 bases between them. This CDR3 region has 12 residues. In nucleotides, the CDR3 is TGTGCCAGCGGCTATGGGAACACTGAAGCTTTCTTT. Its protein product is CASGYGNTEAFF.

The rearrangement uses TRBV2 and TRBJ1-4, with 7 bases aligning to TRBD1. In germline, CDR1 is SNHLY, CDR2 FYNNEI. J gave up 8 bases and V 2 bases, and 11 bases lay outside the gene matches. This CDR3 region has 16 residues. Here the CDR3 reads CASSEFPTGLEEKLFF. The CDR3, as DNA: TGTGCCAGCAGTGAATTCCCGACAGGGCTTGAGGAAAAACTGTTTTTT. Full variable domain (missing parts from reference TRBV2 and TRBJ1-4): EPEVTQTPSHQVTQMGQEVILRCVPISNHLYFYWYRQILGQKVEFLVSFYNNEISEKSEIFDDQFSVERPDGSNFTLKIRSTKLEDSAMYFCASSEFPTGLEEKLFFGSGTQLSVL.

This chain connects TRBV27 to TRBJ1-2; a possible D gene is TRBD1 (5 bases). The CDR3 consists of 18 residues. Germline values: CDR1 MNHEY, CDR2 SMNVEV (reference sequence). Trimming left V 2 bases short and J 0 bases short, with 19 bases between. CDR3 in amino acids: CASSLRQSTGGANYGYTF. Here the CDR3 DNA reads TGTGCCAGCAGTTTACGACAGTCCACCGGAGGGGCTAACTATGGCTACACCTTC.

This chain joins TRBV5-1 and TRBJ1-4; no firm D call. V lost 0 bases and J lost 7, with 13 bases in between. This CDR3 is built from 15 residues. Germline CDR1 is SGHRS and CDR2 is YFSETQ. Here the CDR3 DNA reads TGCGCCAGCAGCTTGGCCTCAGGTCTTGGTGAAAAACTGTTTTTT. It codes for CASSLASGLGEKLFF. Based on the CDR3 plus reference TRBV5-1 and TRBJ1-4, the full variable domain is KAGVTQTPRYLIKTRGQQVTLSCSPISGHRSVSWYQQTPGQGLQFLFEYFSETQRNKGNFPGRFSGRQFSNSRSEMNVSTLELGDSALYLCASSLASGLGEKLFFGSGTQLSVL.

V gene TRBV6-1 combines with J gene TRBJ1-1; D not resolved. V dropped 4 bases and J dropped 7 bases, with 16 bases sitting between them. CDR3 size: 14 residues. CDR1 and CDR2 (germline): MNHNS, SASEGT. The CDR3 sequence: CASSVVSGVVEAFF. The CDR3 nucleotides are TGTGCCAGCAGTGTAGTATCGGGTGTTGTTGAAGCTTTCTTT.

This sequence joins TRBV18 and TRBJ2-1; D perhaps matches TRBD2 (7 bases). This CDR3 region has 15 residues. Germline-derived CDR1 and CDR2 are KGHSH and LQKENI. Trimming took 0 bases from V and 10 from J, leaving 16 bases between them. CDR3 DNA: TGTGCCAGCTCACCACCGGGGGGGCCCGGCGGGGAGCAGTTCTTC. This encodes CASSPPGGPGGEQFF.

The rearrangement links TRBV7-8 to TRBJ1-2; possibly TRBD1 for D (6 bases). CDR3 size: 16 residues. Trimming took off 5 bases at V and 8 bases at J, with 24 bases between the two ends. Germline V lookup: CDR1 SGHVS, CDR2 FQNEAQ. The CDR3 is CASSHTTDRNERGYTF. CDR3 sequence (DNA): TGTGCCAGCAGCCATACCACCGACAGGAACGAAAGGGGCTACACCTTC.

The V call is TRBV5-1, the J call TRBJ2-5; D gene ambiguous. V dropped 3 bases and J dropped 4 bases, with 13 bases sitting between them. The CDR3 length is 14 residues. Per the germline V gene, CDR1 is SGHRS and CDR2 is YFSETQ. The CDR3 nucleotides read TGCGCCAGCAGCTCAGCGAACTCGAGAGAGACCCAGTACTTC. Residues: CASSSANSRETQYF.

V is TRBV5-4 and J is TRBJ1-6; no reliable D call. Trimming removed 7 bases from V and 1 base from J, with 15 bases in between. Per germline, CDR1 SGHNT and CDR2 YYREEE (reference sequence). The CDR3 totals 16 residues. CDR3 sequence: CASGVFDGSYNSPLHF. The CDR3 region has the DNA TGTGCCAGCGGCGTTTTTGATGGGTCCTATAATTCACCCCTCCACTTT. Looking up the rest from reference TRBV5-4 and TRBJ1-6 gives the full variable domain: ETGVTQSPTHLIKTRGQQVTLRCSSQSGHNTVSWYQQALGQGPQFIFQYYREEENGRGNFPPRFSGLQFPNYSSELNVNALELDDSALYLCASGVFDGSYNSPLHFGNGTRLTVT.

This clone was seen a few times. The genes are TRBV29-1 and TRBJ2-5; 7 bases align to TRBD2. The CDR3 extends over 13 amino acids. From germline, CDR1 is SQVTM and CDR2 ANQGSEA. The V segment lost 6 bases and the J segment 5 bases; nucleotides outside the gene matches: 9. This chain's CDR3 is CSVRGGGSETQYF. The CDR3 DNA is TGCAGCGTCCGCGGGGGAGGGAGTGAGACCCAGTACTTC.

The CDR3 reads CASSLTSNDEQYF. The CDR3 nucleotides are TGTGCCAGCAGTTTAACTAGTAACGACGAGCAGTACTTC. The chain combines TRBV6-4 with TRBJ2-7; D is possibly TRBD2 (5 bases). CDR3 size: 13 residues. The germline V gene encodes CDR1 MRHNA and CDR2 SNTAGT. The V end lost 5 bases, the J end lost 5 bases, and 13 bases lay between the germline ends.

This clone appeared a few times. CDR3 nucleotides: TGTGCCAGCATTGACAGGGATCTCGGTACTGAAGCTTTCTTT. As protein: CASIDRDLGTEAFF. The chain joins TRBV2 to TRBJ1-1; 7 bases are a match to TRBD1. V was pared by 7 bases and J by 5 bases, with 10 bases of the junction left unmatched. CDR1 and CDR2 (germline): SNHLY, FYNNEI. CDR3 size: 14 residues.

The V call is TRBV5-6, the J call TRBJ2-5, with D uncertain. Germline CDR1 and CDR2: SGHDT and YYEEEE. The CDR3 covers 16 residues. V lost 1 base and J 4 bases, leaving 17 bases between the germline ends. This CDR3 reads CASSLTFLAASETQYF. CDR3 coding DNA: TGTGCCAGCAGCTTGACCTTCCTGGCAGCATCAGAGACCCAGTACTTC.

This clone was recorded only once. The V gene is TRBV19, the J gene TRBJ1-3; D gene unclear. Per germline, CDR1 LNHDA and CDR2 SQIVND (reference sequence). CDR3 length equals 16 residues. V shed 6 bases and J shed 0 bases, with 15 bases lying between them. The chain's CDR3 is CASSSIVTVSGNTIYF. The CDR3 DNA is TGTGCCAGTAGCAGTATCGTGACGGTCTCTGGAAACACCATATATTTT. Full variable domain (rest looked up from reference TRBV19 and TRBJ1-3): DGGITQSPKYLFRKEGQNVTLSCEQNLNHDAMYWYRQDPGQGLRLIYYSQIVNDFQKGDIAEGYSVSREKKESFPLTVTSAQKNPTAFYLCASSSIVTVSGNTIYFGEGSWLTVV.

DNA for the CDR3: TGTGCCAGTAGTACTTCGGACATTAGCAATCAGCCCCAGCATTTT. Protein product: CASSTSDISNQPQHF. The rearrangement joins TRBV19 to TRBJ1-5; a possible D gene is TRBD1 (5 bases). The CDR3 runs 15 residues. Trimming took off 4 bases at V and 0 bases at J, with 10 bases between the two ends. In germline, CDR1 is LNHDA, CDR2 SQIVND (reference sequence).

This chain uses TRBV30 with TRBJ1-1; weak D call: TRBD1 (6 bases). V was trimmed by 8 bases and J by 1 base, leaving 14 bases between them. Germline V gene sequence: CDR1 GTSNPN, CDR2 SVGIG (reference sequence). The CDR3 is 13 amino acids. The CDR3 loop reads CARGGLRNTEAFF. The CDR3 DNA reads TGTGCCAGGGGGGGGTTACGGAACACTGAAGCTTTCTTT. The whole variable domain, filled in from reference TRBV30 and TRBJ1-1, reads SQTIHQWPATLVQPVGSPLSLECTVEGTSNPNLYWYRQAAGRGLQLLFYSVGIGQISSEVPQNLSASRPQDRQFILSSKKLLLSDSGFYLCARGGLRNTEAFFGQGTRLTVV.

The chain recombines TRBV7-2 with TRBJ2-2; 7 positions match TRBD1. The V gene end was trimmed by 5 bases and the J gene end by 6 bases; junction bases not matched to a gene: 12. The CDR3 spans 16 residues. CDR1 is SGHTA, CDR2 FQGNSA, per germline. In nucleotides, the CDR3 is TGTGCCAGCAGCCACGACAGGGTGGGGGTTGCCGGGGAGCTGTTTTTT. Encoded protein: CASSHDRVGVAGELFF.

Worth noting for this clone: In the same sample, other DNA sequences code for this CDR3. The chain links TRBV5-4 to TRBJ2-7; D gene ambiguous. CDR3 size: 13 residues. The germline gives CDR1 SGHNT, CDR2 YYREEE (reference sequence). V was pared by 2 bases and J by 0 bases, with 6 bases between. The CDR3 nucleotides read TGTGCCAGCAGCTTACCGAACTCCTACGAGCAGTACTTC. It yields the protein CASSLPNSYEQYF.

The chain employs TRBV28 and TRBJ2-2; TRBD1 aligns across 7 bases. Looked up from germline, CDR1 is MDHEN and CDR2 is SYDVKM. Losses at the gene ends were 0 bases for V and 6 bases for J; bases not matched to a gene: 7. CDR3 size: 16 residues. DNA for the CDR3: TGTGCCAGCAGTTTATGGGGTACAGGGGATTCCGGGGAGCTGTTTTTT. Protein product: CASSLWGTGDSGELFF.

The chain has TRBV11-2 and TRBJ2-1, with unresolved D. The V and J ends lost 0 bases and 9 bases respectively, with 9 bases between them. The CDR3 consists of 13 residues. Germline V gene lookup returns CDR1 SGHAT and CDR2 FQNNGV. The CDR3 spells CASSLEIGPEQFF. CDR3 nucleotide sequence: TGTGCCAGCAGCTTAGAGATAGGGCCTGAGCAGTTCTTC.

The chain couples TRBV18 to TRBJ2-3; the match to TRBD2 covers 8 bases. J gave up 2 bases and V 8 bases, and 9 bases lay outside the gene matches. CDR1 is KGHSH and CDR2 is LQKENI in the germline V gene. The CDR3 length is 15 residues. The CDR3 DNA follows: TGTGCCAGCCCGCCGAGCGGGAGTACCACAGATACGCAGTATTTT. Translation: CASPPSGSTTDTQYF. Filled out from reference TRBV18 and TRBJ2-3, the complete variable domain reads NAGVMQNPRHLVRRRGQEARLRCSPMKGHSHVYWYRQLPEEGLKFMVYLQKENIIDESGMPKERFSAEFPKEGPSILRIQQVVRGDSAAYFCASPPSGSTTDTQYFGPGTRLTVL.

The gene calls are TRBV19 and TRBJ2-5, with D possibly being TRBD1 or TRBD2 (5 bases each). The CDR3 covers 17 residues. Germline V lookup: CDR1 LNHDA, CDR2 SQIVND (reference sequence). V lost 5 bases and J 3 bases, leaving 22 bases between the germline ends. This CDR3 is CASSPKGQGVQKETQYF. DNA for the CDR3: TGTGCCAGTAGTCCCAAAGGGCAGGGAGTCCAGAAAGAGACCCAGTACTTC.

The chain couples TRBV28 to TRBJ2-7; D gene ambiguous. V lost 6 bases and J 3 bases, leaving 9 bases between the germline ends. Germline CDR1 reads MDHEN; CDR2 reads SYDVKM. The CDR3 runs 12 residues. The CDR3 protein is CASSSRNYEQYF. Here the CDR3 DNA reads TGTGCCAGCAGCTCTCGGAACTACGAGCAGTACTTC.

This CDR3 reads CASSQGDRGFYEQYF. CDR3 DNA: TGCGCCAGCAGCCAGGGGGACAGGGGATTCTACGAGCAGTACTTC. This chain links TRBV4-1 with TRBJ2-7, with 10 positions matching TRBD1. The CDR3 covers 15 residues. Trimming cost V 3 bases and J 3 bases; bases outside gene matches: 5. Germline-derived CDR1 and CDR2 are MGHRA and YSYEKL.

V and J are TRBV7-2 and TRBJ2-2; 13 positions agree with TRBD2. The CDR3 extends over 16 amino acids. V trimming: 4 bases; J trimming: 7 bases; junction bases outside the gene matches: 6. CDR1 and CDR2 (germline): SGHTA, FQGNSA. The CDR3 loop is CASSSGLAGSGGELFF. The DNA for the CDR3 is TGTGCCAGCAGCTCGGGACTAGCGGGATCGGGCGGGGAGCTGTTTTTT.

The rearrangement uses TRBV28 and TRBJ2-3, with 10 positions matching TRBD2. The germline V gene encodes CDR1 MDHEN and CDR2 SYDVKM. The CDR3 spans 16 residues. The V and J ends lost 6 bases and 4 bases, in that order; junction bases with no gene match: 10. The CDR3 is CASSLAPLAGPDTQYF. Written as DNA, the CDR3 is TGTGCCAGCAGCCTCGCCCCACTAGCGGGGCCAGATACGCAGTATTTT.

The sample holds one count of this clone. This chain uses TRBV9 with TRBJ2-1; TRBD1 matches at 9 bases. Trimming removed 4 bases from V and 5 bases from J; junction bases left unmatched: 10. In germline, CDR1 is SGDLS, CDR2 YYNGEE. This CDR3 is built from 16 residues. The CDR3 DNA reads TGTGCCAGCAGCAAAGGGGGACAGGGCGTCCACAATGAGCAGTTCTTC. The encoded protein is CASSKGGQGVHNEQFF.

V gene TRBV11-2 combines with J gene TRBJ1-5; D is possibly TRBD1 (5 bases). Trimming shortened V by 0 bases and J by 1 base, and 10 bases separated the two germline ends. Germline CDR1 SGHAT, CDR2 FQNNGV. The CDR3 length is 16 residues. As DNA, the CDR3 is TGTGCCAGCAGCTTAGACGGGGGGTTCAGCAATCAGCCCCAGCATTTT. Translation gives CASSLDGGFSNQPQHF.

The chain joins TRBV9 to TRBJ2-7; TRBD2 agrees at 10 bases. The V gene end was trimmed by 4 bases and the J gene end by 0 bases; junction bases not matched to a gene: 7. Germline CDR1 reads SGDLS; CDR2 reads YYNGEE. The CDR3 consists of 16 residues. The CDR3 loop is CASSPSGTSVSYEQYF. The CDR3, as DNA: TGTGCCAGCAGCCCCTCCGGGACTAGCGTCTCCTACGAGCAGTACTTC. The full variable domain, with the rest looked up from reference TRBV9 and TRBJ2-7, is DSGVTQTPKHLITATGQRVTLRCSPRSGDLSVYWYQQSLDQGLQFLIQYYNGEERAKGNILERFSAQQFPDLHSELNLSSLELGDSALYFCASSPSGTSVSYEQYFGPGTRLTVT.

J is TRBJ1-4 and V is TRBV7-6; maybe TRBD1 (5 bases). Trimming took off 7 bases at V and 6 bases at J, with 18 bases between the two ends. In germline, CDR1 is SGHVS, CDR2 FNYEAQ. The CDR3 covers 15 residues. In DNA, the CDR3 is TGTGCCAGCATCCAATTTGGGGGGGAGGATGAAAAACTGTTTTTT. Translating gives CASIQFGGEDEKLFF.

This chain uses TRBV5-4 with TRBJ2-3, with 8 bases fitting TRBD2. J lost 1 base, V lost 4 bases, and 8 bases had no gene match. Looked up from germline, CDR1 is SGHNT and CDR2 is YYREEE (reference sequence). The CDR3 extends over 16 amino acids. CDR3 region: CASSLWLREGTDTQYF. The CDR3 DNA reads TGTGCCAGCAGCCTATGGTTGCGGGAGGGCACAGATACGCAGTATTTT.